The present T cell receptor beta chain was sequenced within a study of blood T cells in healthy people across ages. Study-wide context: For every two T cells, template switching captured about one barcoded beta molecule.

Drawn from each donor were about 9 milliliters of peripheral blood. Trimming stripped 7 bases from V and 5 bases from J, with 12 bases between. CDR3 length equals 13 residues. In germline, CDR1 is SNHLY, CDR2 FYNNEI. A second about 6 to 12 cycle PCR used barcoded and J-beta primers. TCRdb reprocessed the 5' RACE reads via MiXCR and lists one record per CDR3 protein. The sample yields roughly 900,000 distinct CDR3 sequences, more than 25% seen once. This clonotype was observed many times. This TCR was sampled from a woman aged 80 or over in good health. This chain joins TRBV2 and TRBJ2-1; D is ambiguous. Sequenced material: blood. DNA of the CDR3: TGTGCCAGCAAATTAACCCGGGACAATGAGCAGTTCTTC. It encodes CASKLTRDNEQFF. Full variable domain (missing parts from reference TRBV2 and TRBJ2-1): EPEVTQTPSHQVTQMGQEVILRCVPISNHLYFYWYRQILGQKVEFLVSFYNNEISEKSEIFDDQFSVERPDGSNFTLKIRSTKLEDSAMYFCASKLTRDNEQFFGPGTRLTVL.